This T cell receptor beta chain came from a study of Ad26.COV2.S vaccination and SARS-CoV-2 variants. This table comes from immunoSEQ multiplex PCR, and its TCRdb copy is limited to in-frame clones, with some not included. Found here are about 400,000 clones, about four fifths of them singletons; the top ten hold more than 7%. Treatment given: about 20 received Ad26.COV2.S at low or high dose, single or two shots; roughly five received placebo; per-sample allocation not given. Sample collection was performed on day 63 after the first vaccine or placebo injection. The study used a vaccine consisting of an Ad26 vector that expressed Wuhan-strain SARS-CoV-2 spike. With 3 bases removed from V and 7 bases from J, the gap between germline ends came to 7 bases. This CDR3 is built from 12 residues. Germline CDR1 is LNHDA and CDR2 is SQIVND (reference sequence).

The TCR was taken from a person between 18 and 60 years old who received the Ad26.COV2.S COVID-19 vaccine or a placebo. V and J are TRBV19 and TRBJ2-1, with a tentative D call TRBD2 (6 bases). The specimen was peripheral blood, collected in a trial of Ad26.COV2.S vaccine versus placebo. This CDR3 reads CASSIGLNEQFF. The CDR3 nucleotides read TGTGCCAGTAGTATCGGACTAAATGAGCAGTTCTTC. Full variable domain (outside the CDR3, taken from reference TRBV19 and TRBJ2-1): DGGITQSPKYLFRKEGQNVTLSCEQNLNHDAMYWYRQDPGQGLRLIYYSQIVNDFQKGDIAEGYSVSREKKESFPLTVTSAQKNPTAFYLCASSIGLNEQFFGPGTRLTVL.